This T cell receptor beta chain was recovered during a study of control samples from healthy donors and cancer patients. Trimming shortened V by 2 bases and J by 4 bases, and 6 bases separated the two germline ends. The germline V gene encodes CDR1 MNHEY and CDR2 SMNVEV (reference sequence). The CDR3 totals 13 residues. The table came from immunoSEQ multiplex PCR; TCRdb's copy has only in-frame clones and leaves some out. The data hold 150,000 or so clones, with approximately 94% observed a single time. Sequencing was carried out using blood. The chain uses TRBV27 and TRBJ1-3; no definite D call. This TCR derives from a man aged 35-49 years in good health. CDR3 sequence: CASSLREGNTIYF. Here the CDR3 DNA reads TGTGCCAGCAGTTTAAGAGAGGGAAACACCATATATTTT.